The clone carrying this T cell receptor (beta chain) occurred once. The antigen is unknown. One end of the junction varies from germline; a read error may be responsible. Libraries were prepared by immunoSEQ multiplex PCR; TCRdb keeps only in-frame clonotypes and omits some of them. The sample carries about 800,000 clones, about 96% recorded once. Naive CD8 cells, CD45RO-negative and positively selected for CCR7, excluded terminally differentiated effector memory CD45RA+ cells. This CDR3 has 14 amino acids. Germline V gives CDR1 MDHEN, CDR2 SYDVKM. These data belong to a study of shared clonotypes between healthy human individuals. Study-level findings and limits: It was only blood that was sampled, and tissue repertoires likely differ.

This clonotype was sampled from a man aged 25 to 40 in good health. The V call is TRBV28, the J call TRBJ2-5; D assignment may be TRBD1 or TRBD2 (5 bases each). What was sequenced was naive CD8+ T cells sorted from blood. In DNA, the CDR3 is TGTGCCAGCAGTTTATCCACGGGGCCGAGTTTGTCTGACTTC. Encoded protein: CASSLSTGPSLSDF.